The 3 T cell receptor beta chains presented below share a single source sample, sequenced in a study of T cells in Graves' hyperthyroidism and ophthalmopathy. The source material, RNA transcripts, was used to amplify TCR beta CDR3 regions. A set of HTBI primers served as the primers for a first-round RT-PCR of the TCR CDR3. TCRdb reprocessed the multiplex PCR reads via MiXCR and lists one record per CDR3 protein. Seen here are fewer than 400,000 distinct CDR3 sequences, 25% observed once, and the top ten hold around 67%. Sequencing was carried out using blood. These receptors originate from a man in his fifties or sixties with Graves' hyperthyroidism.

V and J are TRBV6-5 and TRBJ2-7; a possible D gene is TRBD2 (6 bases). With 2 bases removed from V and 1 base from J, the gap between germline ends came to 18 bases. The CDR3 has 17 amino acids. Germline lookup yields CDR1 MNHEY and CDR2 SVGAGI. The CDR3 protein is CASSYGASAHTSYEQYF. As DNA, the CDR3 is TGTGCCAGCAGTTACGGCGCTAGCGCTCATACTTCCTACGAGCAGTACTTC.

This clonotype was detected many times. The chain has TRBV20-1 and TRBJ2-3, with 8 bases that match TRBD2. Losses at the gene ends were 6 bases for V and 1 base for J; bases not matched to a gene: 15. CDR3 length: 17 residues. Germline CDR1 is DFQATT and CDR2 is SNEGSKA (reference sequence). The chain's CDR3 is CSARDSGKNFGTDTQYF. The CDR3 bases are TGCAGTGCCAGGGATAGCGGGAAGAATTTTGGCACAGATACGCAGTATTTT.

This clonotype was seen only once. Since no conserved phenylalanine or tryptophan closes the CDR3, a read error is the likely cause. The genes are TRBV29-1 and TRBJ2-7; weak D call: TRBD2 (5 bases). V lost 4 bases, J lost 1 base, and 8 bases lay in between. This CDR3 is 12 amino acids long. Looked up from germline, CDR1 is SQVTM and CDR2 is ANQGSEA. CDR3 protein: CSVVTGSYEQYL. In DNA, the CDR3 is TGCAGCGTTGTGACGGGATCCTACGAGCAGTACCTC.